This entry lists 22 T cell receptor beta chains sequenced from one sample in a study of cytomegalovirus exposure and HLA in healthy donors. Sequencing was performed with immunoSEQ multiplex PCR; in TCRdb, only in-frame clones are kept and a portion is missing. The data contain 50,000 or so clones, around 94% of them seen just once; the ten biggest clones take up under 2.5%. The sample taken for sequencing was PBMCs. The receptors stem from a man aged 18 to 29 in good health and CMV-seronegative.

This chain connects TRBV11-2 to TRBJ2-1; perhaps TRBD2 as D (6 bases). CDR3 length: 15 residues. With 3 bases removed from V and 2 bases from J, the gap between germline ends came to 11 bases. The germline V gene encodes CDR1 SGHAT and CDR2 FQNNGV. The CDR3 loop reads CASSLMSGPYNEQFF. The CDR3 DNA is TGTGCCAGCAGCTTGATGAGCGGGCCCTACAATGAGCAGTTCTTC. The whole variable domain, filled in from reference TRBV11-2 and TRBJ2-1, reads EAGVAQSPRYKIIEKRQSVAFWCNPISGHATLYWYQQILGQGPKLLIQFQNNGVVDDSQLPKDRFSAERLKGVDSTLKIQPAKLEDSAVYLCASSLMSGPYNEQFFGPGTRLTVL.

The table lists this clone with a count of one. The CDR3 DNA reads TGTGCCAGCAGTTTGGGACAGGTCAATCAGCCCCAGCATTTT. Its translation is CASSLGQVNQPQHF. The chain joins TRBV28 to TRBJ1-5, with TRBD1 matching 8 bases. Germline CDR1 and CDR2: MDHEN and SYDVKM. The ends lost 3 bases at V and 3 bases at J; junction bases unmatched: 1. The CDR3 extends over 14 amino acids. Full variable domain (rest looked up from reference TRBV28 and TRBJ1-5): DVKVTQSSRYLVKRTGEKVFLECVQDMDHENMFWYRQDPGLGLRLIYFSYDVKMKEKGDIPEGYSVSREKKERFSLILESASTNQTSMYLCASSLGQVNQPQHFGDGTRLSIL.

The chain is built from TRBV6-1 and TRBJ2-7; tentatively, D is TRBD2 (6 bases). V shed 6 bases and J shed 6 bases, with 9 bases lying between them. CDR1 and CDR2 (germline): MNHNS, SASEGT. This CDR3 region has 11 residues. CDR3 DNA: TGTGCCAGCAGACTTAGCGGCGAGCAGTACTTC. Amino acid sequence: CASRLSGEQYF.

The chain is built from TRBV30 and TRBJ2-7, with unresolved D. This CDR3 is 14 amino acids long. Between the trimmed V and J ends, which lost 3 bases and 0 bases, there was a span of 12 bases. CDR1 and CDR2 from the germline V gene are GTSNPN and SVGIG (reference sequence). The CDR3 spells CAWSIEISSYEQYF. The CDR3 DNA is TGTGCCTGGAGCATCGAAATTAGCTCCTACGAGCAGTACTTC.

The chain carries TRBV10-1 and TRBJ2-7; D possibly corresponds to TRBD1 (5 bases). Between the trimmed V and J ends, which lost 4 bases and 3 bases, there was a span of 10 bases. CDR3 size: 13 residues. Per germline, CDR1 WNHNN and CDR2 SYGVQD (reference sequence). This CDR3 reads CASSAAGNYEQYF. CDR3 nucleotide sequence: TGCGCCAGCAGTGCGGCAGGGAACTACGAGCAGTACTTC.

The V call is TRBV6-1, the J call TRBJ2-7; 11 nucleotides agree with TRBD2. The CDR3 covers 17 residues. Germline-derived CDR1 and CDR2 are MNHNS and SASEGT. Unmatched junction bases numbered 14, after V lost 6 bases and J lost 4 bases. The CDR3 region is CASREQASTSGKYEQYF. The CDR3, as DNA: TGTGCCAGCAGAGAACAAGCCTCGACTAGCGGGAAGTACGAGCAGTACTTC.

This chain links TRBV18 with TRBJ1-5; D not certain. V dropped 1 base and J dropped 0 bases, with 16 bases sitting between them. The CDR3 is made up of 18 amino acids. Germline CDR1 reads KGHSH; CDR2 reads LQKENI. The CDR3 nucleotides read TGTGCCAGCTCACCACAAGCGGTCGGAGGGAATAGCAATCAGCCCCAGCATTTT. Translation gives CASSPQAVGGNSNQPQHF. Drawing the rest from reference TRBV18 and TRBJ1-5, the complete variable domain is NAGVMQNPRHLVRRRGQEARLRCSPMKGHSHVYWYRQLPEEGLKFMVYLQKENIIDESGMPKERFSAEFPKEGPSILRIQQVVRGDSAAYFCASSPQAVGGNSNQPQHFGDGTRLSIL.

CDR3 amino acids: CASSEAGREETQYF. The CDR3 DNA reads as TGTGCCAGCAGTGAAGCAGGCAGGGAAGAGACCCAGTACTTC. The chain joins TRBV2 to TRBJ2-5, with D perhaps TRBD1 (5 bases). V was cut by 0 bases and J by 3 bases, with 8 bases left in between. The length of the CDR3 is 14 residues. The germline CDR1 and CDR2 sequences are SNHLY and FYNNEI.

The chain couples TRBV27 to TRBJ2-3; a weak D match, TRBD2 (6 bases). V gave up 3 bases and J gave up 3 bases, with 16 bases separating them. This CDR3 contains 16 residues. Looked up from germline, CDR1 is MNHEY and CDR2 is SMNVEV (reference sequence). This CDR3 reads CASSFKGLTSTDTQYF. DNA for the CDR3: TGTGCCAGCAGTTTCAAGGGGCTGACTAGTACAGATACGCAGTATTTT.

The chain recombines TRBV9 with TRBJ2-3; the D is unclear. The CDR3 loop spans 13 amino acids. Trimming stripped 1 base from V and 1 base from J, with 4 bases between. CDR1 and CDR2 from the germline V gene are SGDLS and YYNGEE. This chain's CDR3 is CASSVTGTDTQYF. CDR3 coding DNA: TGTGCCAGCAGCGTAACTGGCACAGATACGCAGTATTTT.

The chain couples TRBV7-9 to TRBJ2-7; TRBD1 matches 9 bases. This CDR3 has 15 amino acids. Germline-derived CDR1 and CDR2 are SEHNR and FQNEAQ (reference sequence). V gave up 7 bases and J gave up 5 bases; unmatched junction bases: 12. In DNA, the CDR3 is TGTGCCAGCACTAGACCGGGACAGGGTCTCCACGAGCAGTACTTC. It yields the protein CASTRPGQGLHEQYF. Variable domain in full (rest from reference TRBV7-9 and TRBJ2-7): DTGVSQNPRHKITKRGQNVTFRCDPISEHNRLYWYRQTLGQGPEFLTYFQNEAQLEKSRLLSDRFSAERPKGSFSTLEIQRTEQGDSAMYLCASTRPGQGLHEQYFGPGTRLTVT.

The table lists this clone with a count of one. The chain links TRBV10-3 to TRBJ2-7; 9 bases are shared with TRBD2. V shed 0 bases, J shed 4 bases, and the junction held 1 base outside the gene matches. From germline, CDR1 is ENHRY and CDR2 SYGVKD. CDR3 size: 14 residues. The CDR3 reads CAISESSGSYEQYF. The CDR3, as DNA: TGTGCCATCAGTGAGTCTAGCGGGAGTTACGAGCAGTACTTC.

This chain's CDR3 is CASMGQNTDTQYF. CDR3 DNA sequence: TGTGCCAGTATGGGCCAGAACACAGATACGCAGTATTTT. This chain joins TRBV19 and TRBJ2-3; no reliable D call. The V and J ends lost 7 bases and 2 bases respectively, with 10 bases between them. This CDR3 region has 13 residues. Per germline, CDR1 LNHDA and CDR2 SQIVND (reference sequence).

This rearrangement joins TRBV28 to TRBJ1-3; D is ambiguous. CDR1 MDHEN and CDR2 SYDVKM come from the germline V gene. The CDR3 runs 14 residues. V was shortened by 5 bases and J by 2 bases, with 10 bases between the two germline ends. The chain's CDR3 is CASSPGGPGNTIYF. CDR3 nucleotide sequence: TGTGCCAGCAGTCCTGGCGGGCCTGGAAACACCATATATTTT.

The CDR3 spells CASSPTTDTQYF. The CDR3 DNA follows: TGTGCCAGCTCACCTACTACAGATACGCAGTATTTT. V and J are TRBV18 and TRBJ2-3; D is uncertain. This CDR3 is built from 12 residues. Germline V gives CDR1 KGHSH, CDR2 LQKENI. V shed 3 bases and J shed 3 bases, with 4 bases lying between them.

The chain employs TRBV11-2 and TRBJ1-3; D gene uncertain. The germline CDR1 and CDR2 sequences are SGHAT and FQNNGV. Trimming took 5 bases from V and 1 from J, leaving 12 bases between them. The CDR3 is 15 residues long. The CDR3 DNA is TGTGCCAGCAGCCCCATCCGGGATTCTGGAAACACCATATATTTT. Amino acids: CASSPIRDSGNTIYF.

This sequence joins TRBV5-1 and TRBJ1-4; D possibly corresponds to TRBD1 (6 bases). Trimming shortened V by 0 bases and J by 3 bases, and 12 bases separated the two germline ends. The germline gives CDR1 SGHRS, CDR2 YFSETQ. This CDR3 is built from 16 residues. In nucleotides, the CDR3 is TGCGCCAGCAGCTTGGATCTACAGGGCCCTAATGAAAAACTGTTTTTT. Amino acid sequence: CASSLDLQGPNEKLFF.

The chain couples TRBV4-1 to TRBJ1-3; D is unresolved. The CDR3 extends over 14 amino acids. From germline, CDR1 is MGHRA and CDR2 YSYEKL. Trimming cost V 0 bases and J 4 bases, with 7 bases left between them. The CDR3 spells CASSQDRGGNTIYF. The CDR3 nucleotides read TGCGCCAGCAGCCAAGATCGAGGGGGAAACACCATATATTTT.

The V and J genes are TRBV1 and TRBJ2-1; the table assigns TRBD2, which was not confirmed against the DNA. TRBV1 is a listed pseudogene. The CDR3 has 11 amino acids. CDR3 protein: CTPRLAGEQFF. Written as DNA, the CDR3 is TGCACCCCGAGACTAGCCGGGGAGCAGTTCTTC.

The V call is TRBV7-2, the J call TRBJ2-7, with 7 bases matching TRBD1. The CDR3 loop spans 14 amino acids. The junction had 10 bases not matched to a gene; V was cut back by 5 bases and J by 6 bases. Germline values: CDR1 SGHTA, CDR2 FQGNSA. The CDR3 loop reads CASSTRQGEGEQYF. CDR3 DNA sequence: TGTGCCAGCAGCACCCGACAGGGAGAGGGCGAGCAGTACTTC.

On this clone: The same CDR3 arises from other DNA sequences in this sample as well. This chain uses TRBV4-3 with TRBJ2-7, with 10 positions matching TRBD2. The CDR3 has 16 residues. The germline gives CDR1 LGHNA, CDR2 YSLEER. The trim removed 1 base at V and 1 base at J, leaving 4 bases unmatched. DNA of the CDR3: TGCGCCAGCAGCCAAGGACTAGCGGGCCCGTCCTACGAGCAGTACTTC. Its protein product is CASSQGLAGPSYEQYF.

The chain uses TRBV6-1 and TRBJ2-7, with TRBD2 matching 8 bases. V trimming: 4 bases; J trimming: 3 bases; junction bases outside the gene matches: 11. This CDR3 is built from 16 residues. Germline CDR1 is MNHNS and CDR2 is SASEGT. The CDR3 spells CASSAWRGSGIYEQYF. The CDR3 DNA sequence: TGTGCCAGCAGTGCGTGGAGGGGTAGCGGGATCTACGAGCAGTACTTC.